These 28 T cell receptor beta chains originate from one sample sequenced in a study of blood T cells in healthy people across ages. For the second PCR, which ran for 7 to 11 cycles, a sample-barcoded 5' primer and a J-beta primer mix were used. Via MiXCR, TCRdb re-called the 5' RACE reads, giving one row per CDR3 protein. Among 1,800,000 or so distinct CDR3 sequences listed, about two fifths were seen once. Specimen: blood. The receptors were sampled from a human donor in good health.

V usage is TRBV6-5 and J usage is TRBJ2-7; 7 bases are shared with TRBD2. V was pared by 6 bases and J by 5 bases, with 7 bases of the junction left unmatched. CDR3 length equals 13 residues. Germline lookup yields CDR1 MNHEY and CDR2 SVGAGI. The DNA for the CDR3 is TGTGCCAGCAGCGCTCCGGGAGGCCACGAGCAGTACTTC. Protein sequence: CASSAPGGHEQYF.

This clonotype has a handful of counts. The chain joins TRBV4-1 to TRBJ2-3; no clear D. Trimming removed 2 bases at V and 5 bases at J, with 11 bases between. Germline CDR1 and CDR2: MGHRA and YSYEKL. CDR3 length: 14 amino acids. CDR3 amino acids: CASSQSATGDTQYF. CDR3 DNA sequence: TGCGCCAGCAGCCAATCCGCCACGGGAGATACGCAGTATTTT.

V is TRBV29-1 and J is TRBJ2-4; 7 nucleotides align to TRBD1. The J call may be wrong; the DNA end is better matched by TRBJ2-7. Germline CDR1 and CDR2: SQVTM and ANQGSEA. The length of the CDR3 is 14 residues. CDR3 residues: CSANPGTDYYEQYF. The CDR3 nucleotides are TGCAGCGCCAACCCTGGGACAGATTATTACGAGCAGTACTTC.

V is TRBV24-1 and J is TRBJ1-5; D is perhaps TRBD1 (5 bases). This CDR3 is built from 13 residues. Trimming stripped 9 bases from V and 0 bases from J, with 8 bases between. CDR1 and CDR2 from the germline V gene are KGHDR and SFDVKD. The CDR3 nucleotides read TGTGCCACCGGGGCAGATAGCAATCAGCCCCAGCATTTT. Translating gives CATGADSNQPQHF.

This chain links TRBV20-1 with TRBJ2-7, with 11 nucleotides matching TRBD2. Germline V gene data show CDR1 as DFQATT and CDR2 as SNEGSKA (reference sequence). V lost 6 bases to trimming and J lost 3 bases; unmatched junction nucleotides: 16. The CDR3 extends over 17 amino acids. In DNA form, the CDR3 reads TGCAGTGCCGAAGACCCCCTAGCGGGGGGTAGAAACTACGAGCAGTACTTC. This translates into CSAEDPLAGGRNYEQYF.

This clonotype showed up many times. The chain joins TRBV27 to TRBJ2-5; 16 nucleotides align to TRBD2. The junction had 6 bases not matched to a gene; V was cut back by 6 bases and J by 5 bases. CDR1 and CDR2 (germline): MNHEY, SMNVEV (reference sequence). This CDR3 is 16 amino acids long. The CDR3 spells CASSRGLAGGQETQYF. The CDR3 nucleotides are TGTGCCAGCAGCCGGGGACTAGCGGGGGGGCAGGAGACCCAGTACTTC.

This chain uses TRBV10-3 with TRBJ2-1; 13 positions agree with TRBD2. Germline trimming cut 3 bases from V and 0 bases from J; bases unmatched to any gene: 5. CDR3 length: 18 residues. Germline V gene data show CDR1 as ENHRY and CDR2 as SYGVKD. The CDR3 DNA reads TGTGCCATCAGTGACCACGGACTAGCGGGGGACTCCTACAATGAGCAGTTCTTC. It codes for CAISDHGLAGDSYNEQFF.

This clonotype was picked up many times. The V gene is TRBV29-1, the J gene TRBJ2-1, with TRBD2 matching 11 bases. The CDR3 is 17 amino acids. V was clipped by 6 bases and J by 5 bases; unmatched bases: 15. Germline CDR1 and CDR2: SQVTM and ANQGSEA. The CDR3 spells CSVGGLAGGTSNNEQFF. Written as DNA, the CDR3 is TGCAGCGTCGGGGGGCTAGCGGGGGGAACTTCTAACAATGAGCAGTTCTTC.

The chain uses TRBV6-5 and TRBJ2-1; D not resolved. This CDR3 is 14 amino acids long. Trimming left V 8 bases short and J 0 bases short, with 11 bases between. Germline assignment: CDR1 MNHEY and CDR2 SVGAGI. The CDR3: CASGYYSSYNEQFF. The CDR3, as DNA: TGTGCCAGCGGATACTATAGCTCCTACAATGAGCAGTTCTTC.

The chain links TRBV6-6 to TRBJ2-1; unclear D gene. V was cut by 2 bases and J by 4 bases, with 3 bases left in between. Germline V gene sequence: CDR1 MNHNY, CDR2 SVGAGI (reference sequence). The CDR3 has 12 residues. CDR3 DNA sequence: TGTGCCAGCAGTTACATGTACAATGAGCAGTTCTTC. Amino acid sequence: CASSYMYNEQFF.

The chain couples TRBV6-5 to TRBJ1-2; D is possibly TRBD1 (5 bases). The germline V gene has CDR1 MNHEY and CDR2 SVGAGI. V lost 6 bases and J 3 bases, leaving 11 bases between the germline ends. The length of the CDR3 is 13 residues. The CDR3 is CASRAGGHYGYTF. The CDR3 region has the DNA TGTGCCAGCAGAGCCGGGGGACACTATGGCTACACCTTC.

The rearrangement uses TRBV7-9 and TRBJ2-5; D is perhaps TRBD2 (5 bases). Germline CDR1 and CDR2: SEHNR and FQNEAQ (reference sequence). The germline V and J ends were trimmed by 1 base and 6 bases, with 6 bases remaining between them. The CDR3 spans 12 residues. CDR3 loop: CASSLVAKTQYF. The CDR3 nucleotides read TGTGCCAGCAGCTTAGTAGCGAAGACCCAGTACTTC.

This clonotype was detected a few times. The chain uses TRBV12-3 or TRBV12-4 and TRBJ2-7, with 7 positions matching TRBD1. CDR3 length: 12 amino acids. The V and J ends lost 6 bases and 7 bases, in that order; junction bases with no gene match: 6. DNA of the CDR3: TGTGCCAGCAGCAGGGGGACCGTGGAGCAGTACTTC. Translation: CASSRGTVEQYF.

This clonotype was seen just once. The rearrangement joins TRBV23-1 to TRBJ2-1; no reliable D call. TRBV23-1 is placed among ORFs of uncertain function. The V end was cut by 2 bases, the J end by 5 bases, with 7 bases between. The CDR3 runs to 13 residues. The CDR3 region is CASSQLWDNEQFF. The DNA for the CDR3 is TGCGCCAGCAGTCAACTTTGGGACAATGAGCAGTTCTTC.

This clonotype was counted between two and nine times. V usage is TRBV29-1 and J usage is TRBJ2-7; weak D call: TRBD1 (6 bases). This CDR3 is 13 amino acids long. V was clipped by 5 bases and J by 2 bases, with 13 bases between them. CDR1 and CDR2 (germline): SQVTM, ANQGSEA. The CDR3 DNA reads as TGCAGCGTTAGGTGGGACATCGCCTACGAGCAGTACTTC. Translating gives CSVRWDIAYEQYF.

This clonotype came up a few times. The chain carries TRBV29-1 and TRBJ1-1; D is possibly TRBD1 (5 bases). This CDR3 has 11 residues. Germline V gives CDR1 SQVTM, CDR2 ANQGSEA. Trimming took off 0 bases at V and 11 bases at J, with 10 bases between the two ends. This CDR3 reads CSVEDQGWAFF. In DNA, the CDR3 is TGCAGCGTTGAAGATCAGGGCTGGGCTTTCTTT.

The CDR3 loop is CASSFWDPQDYGYTF. Here the CDR3 DNA reads TGCGCCAGCAGCTTCTGGGACCCTCAGGACTATGGCTACACCTTC. V usage is TRBV5-1 and J usage is TRBJ1-2; D may be TRBD1 (5 bases). The CDR3 contains 15 residues. The germline gives CDR1 SGHRS, CDR2 YFSETQ. Trimming removed 2 bases at V and 3 bases at J, with 14 bases between.

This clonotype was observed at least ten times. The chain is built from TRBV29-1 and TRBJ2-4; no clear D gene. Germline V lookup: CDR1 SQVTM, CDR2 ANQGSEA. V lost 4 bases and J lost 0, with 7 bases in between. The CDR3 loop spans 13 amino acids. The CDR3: CSVAMLAKNIQYF. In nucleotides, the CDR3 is TGCAGCGTTGCAATGCTAGCCAAAAACATTCAGTACTTC. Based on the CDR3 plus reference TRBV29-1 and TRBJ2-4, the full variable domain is SAVISQKPSRDICQRGTSLTIQCQVDSQVTMMFWYRQQPGQSLTLIATANQGSEATYESGFVIDKFPISRPNLTFSTLTVSNMSPEDSSIYLCSVAMLAKNIQYFGAGTRLSVL.

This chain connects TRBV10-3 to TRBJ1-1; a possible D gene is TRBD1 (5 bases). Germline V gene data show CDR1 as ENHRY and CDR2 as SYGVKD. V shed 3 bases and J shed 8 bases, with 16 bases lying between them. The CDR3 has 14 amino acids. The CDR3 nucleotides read TGTGCCATCAGTGATCCTGGCAGGGACCTCGAAGCTTTCTTT. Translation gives CAISDPGRDLEAFF.

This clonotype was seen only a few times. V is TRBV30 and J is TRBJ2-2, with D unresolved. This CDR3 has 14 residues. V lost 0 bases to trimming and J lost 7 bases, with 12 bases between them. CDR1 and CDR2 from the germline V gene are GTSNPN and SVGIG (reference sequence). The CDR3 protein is CAWSVLVGIGELFF. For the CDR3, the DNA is TGTGCCTGGAGTGTACTCGTGGGGATCGGGGAGCTGTTTTTT. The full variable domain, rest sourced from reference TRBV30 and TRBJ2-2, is SQTIHQWPATLVQPVGSPLSLECTVEGTSNPNLYWYRQAAGRGLQLLFYSVGIGQISSEVPQNLSASRPQDRQFILSSKKLLLSDSGFYLCAWSVLVGIGELFFGEGSRLTVL.

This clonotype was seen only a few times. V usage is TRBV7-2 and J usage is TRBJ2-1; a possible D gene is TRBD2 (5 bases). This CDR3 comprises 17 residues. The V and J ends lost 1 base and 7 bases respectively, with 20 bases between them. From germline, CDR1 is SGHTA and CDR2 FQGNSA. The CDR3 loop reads CASSLGYRDFAVNEQFF. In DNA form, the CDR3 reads TGTGCCAGCAGCTTAGGGTATCGGGATTTCGCGGTGAATGAGCAGTTCTTC.

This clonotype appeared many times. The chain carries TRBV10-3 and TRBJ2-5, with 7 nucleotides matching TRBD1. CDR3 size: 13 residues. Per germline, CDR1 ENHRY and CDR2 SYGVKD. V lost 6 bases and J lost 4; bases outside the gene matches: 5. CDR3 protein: CAISMTGSETQYF. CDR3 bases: TGTGCCATCAGCATGACAGGGTCAGAGACCCAGTACTTC.

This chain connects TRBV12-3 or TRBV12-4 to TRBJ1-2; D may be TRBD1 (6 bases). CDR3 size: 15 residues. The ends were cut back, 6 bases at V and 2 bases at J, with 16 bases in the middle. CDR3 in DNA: TGTGCCAGCAGCATGGGGGGCCAGAGGAACTATGGCTACACCTTC. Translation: CASSMGGQRNYGYTF.

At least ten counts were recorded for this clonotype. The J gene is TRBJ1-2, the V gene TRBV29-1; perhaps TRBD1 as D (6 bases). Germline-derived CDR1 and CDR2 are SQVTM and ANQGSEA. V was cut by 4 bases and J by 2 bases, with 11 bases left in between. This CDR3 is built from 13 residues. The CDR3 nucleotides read TGCAGCGTTGGGACAGACCAGAACTATGGCTACACCTTC. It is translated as CSVGTDQNYGYTF. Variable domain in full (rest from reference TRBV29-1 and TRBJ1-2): SAVISQKPSRDICQRGTSLTIQCQVDSQVTMMFWYRQQPGQSLTLIATANQGSEATYESGFVIDKFPISRPNLTFSTLTVSNMSPEDSSIYLCSVGTDQNYGYTFGSGTRLTVV.

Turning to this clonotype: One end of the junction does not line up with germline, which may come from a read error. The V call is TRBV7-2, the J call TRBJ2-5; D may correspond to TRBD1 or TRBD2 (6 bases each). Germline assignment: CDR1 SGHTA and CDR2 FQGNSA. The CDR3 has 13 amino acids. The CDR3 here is CVSRFGGRETQYF. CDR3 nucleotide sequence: TGTGTCAGCAGATTCGGGGGCAGGGAGACCCAGTACTTC.

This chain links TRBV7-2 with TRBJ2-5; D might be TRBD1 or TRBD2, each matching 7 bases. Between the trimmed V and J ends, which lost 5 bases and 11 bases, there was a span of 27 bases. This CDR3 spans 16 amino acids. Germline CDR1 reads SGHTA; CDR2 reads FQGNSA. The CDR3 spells CASSQGGGRIYNEQYF. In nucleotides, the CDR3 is TGTGCCAGCAGCCAGGGGGGGGGACGGATCTACAATGAGCAGTACTTC. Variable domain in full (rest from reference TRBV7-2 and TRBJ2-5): GAGVSQSPSNKVTEKGKDVELRCDPISGHTALYWYRQSLGQGLEFLIYFQGNSAPDKSGLPSDRFSAERTGGSVSTLTIQRTQQEDSAVYLCASSQGGGRIYNEQYFGPGTRLLVL.

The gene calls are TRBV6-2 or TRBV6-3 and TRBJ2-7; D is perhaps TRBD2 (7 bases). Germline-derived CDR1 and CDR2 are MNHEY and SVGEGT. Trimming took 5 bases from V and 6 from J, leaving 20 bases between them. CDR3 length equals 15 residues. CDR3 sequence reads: CASSPLGGRFSEQYF. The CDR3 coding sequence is TGTGCCAGCAGTCCCCTGGGGGGGCGATTCAGCGAGCAGTACTTC.

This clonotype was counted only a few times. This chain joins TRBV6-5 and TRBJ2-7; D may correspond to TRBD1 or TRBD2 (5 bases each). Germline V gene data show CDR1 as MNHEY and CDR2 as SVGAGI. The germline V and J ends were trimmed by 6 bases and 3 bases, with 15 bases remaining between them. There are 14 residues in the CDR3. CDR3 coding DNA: TGTGCCAGCAGGACGACAAGGGACGGCTACGAGCAGTACTTC. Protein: CASRTTRDGYEQYF.